This T cell receptor (beta chain) was identified during a study of control samples from healthy donors and cancer patients. Sequencing was performed with immunoSEQ multiplex PCR; in TCRdb, only in-frame clones are kept and a portion is missing. Among approximately 24,000 clones listed, approximately 85% were seen once. CDR3 length: 15 amino acids. The V segment lost 5 bases and the J segment 4 bases; nucleotides outside the gene matches: 10. The germline CDR1 and CDR2 sequences are SEHNR and FQNEAQ (reference sequence). This clone has only a few counts. The clonotype originates from a man aged 55 to 70 with colorectal cancer. This chain connects TRBV7-9 to TRBJ1-2, with 7 positions matching TRBD1. The sequenced material came from PBMCs. The CDR3 DNA reads as TGTGCCAGCAGCCTTAGGAACAGGGGTCCCTATGGCTACACCTTC. Translated, it gives CASSLRNRGPYGYTF.